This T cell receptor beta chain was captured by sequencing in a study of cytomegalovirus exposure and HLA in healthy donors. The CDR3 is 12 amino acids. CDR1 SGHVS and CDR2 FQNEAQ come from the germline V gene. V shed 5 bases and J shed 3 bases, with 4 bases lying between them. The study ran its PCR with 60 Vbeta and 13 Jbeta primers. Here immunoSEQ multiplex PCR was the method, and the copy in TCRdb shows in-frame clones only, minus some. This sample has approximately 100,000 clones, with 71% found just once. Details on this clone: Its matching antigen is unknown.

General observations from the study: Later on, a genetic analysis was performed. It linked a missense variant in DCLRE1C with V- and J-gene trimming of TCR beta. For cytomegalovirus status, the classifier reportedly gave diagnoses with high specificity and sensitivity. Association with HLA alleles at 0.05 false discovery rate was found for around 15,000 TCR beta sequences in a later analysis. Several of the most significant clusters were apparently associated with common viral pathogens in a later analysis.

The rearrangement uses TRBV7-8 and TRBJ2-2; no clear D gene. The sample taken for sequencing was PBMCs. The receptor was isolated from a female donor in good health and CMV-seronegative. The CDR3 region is CASSRDTGELFF. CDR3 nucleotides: TGTGCCAGCAGCCGGGACACCGGGGAGCTGTTTTTT.